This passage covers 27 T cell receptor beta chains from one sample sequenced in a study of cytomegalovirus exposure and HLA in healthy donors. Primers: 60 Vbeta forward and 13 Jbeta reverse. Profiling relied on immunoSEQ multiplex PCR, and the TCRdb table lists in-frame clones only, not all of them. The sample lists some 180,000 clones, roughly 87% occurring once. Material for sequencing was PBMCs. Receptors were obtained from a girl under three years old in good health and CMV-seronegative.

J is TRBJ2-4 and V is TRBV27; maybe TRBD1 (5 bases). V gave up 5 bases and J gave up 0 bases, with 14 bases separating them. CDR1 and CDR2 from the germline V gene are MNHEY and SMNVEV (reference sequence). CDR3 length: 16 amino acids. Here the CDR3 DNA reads TGTGCCAGCAGTACCTCCTGGACAACAGCCAAAAACATTCAGTACTTC. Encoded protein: CASSTSWTTAKNIQYF.

The CDR3, as DNA: TGTGCCTCACTGGAGGGGGGGTATGGTGGCTACACCTTC. Translation gives CASLEGGYGGYTF. The chain has TRBV30 and TRBJ1-2; the D gene is possibly TRBD1 (6 bases). Germline V lookup: CDR1 GTSNPN, CDR2 SVGIG (reference sequence). V was cut by 7 bases and J by 7 bases, with 19 bases left in between. The CDR3 spans 13 residues.

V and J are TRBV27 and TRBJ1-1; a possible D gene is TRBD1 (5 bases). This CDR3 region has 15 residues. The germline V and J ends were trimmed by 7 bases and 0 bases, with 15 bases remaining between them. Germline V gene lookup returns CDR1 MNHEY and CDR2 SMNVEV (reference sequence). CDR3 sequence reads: CASIQGVGMNTEAFF. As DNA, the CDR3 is TGTGCCAGCATTCAGGGTGTGGGGATGAACACTGAAGCTTTCTTT.

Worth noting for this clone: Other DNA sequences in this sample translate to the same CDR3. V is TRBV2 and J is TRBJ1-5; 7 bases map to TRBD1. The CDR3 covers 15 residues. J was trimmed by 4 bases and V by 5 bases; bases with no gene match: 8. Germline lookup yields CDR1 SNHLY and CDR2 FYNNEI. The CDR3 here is CASSQQGVGNQPQHF. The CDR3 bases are TGTGCCAGCAGTCAGCAGGGGGTGGGTAATCAGCCCCAGCATTTT.

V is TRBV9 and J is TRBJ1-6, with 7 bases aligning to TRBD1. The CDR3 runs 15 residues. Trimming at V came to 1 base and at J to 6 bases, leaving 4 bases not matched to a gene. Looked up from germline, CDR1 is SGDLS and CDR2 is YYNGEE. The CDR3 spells CASSVTGQPNSPLHF. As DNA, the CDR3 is TGTGCCAGCAGCGTAACGGGACAGCCTAATTCACCCCTCCACTTT.

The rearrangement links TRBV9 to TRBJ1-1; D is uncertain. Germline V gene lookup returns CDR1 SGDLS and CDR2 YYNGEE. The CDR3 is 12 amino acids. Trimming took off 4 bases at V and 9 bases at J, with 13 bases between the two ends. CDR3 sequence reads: CASSIPGAKAFF. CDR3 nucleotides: TGTGCCAGCAGCATCCCGGGAGCCAAAGCTTTCTTT.

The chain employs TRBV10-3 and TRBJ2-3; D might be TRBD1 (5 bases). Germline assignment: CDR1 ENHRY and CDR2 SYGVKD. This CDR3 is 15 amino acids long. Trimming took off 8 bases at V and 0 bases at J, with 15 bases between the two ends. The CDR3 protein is CAIGAGPVSTDTQYF. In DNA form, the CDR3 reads TGTGCCATCGGGGCTGGACCTGTTAGCACAGATACGCAGTATTTT.

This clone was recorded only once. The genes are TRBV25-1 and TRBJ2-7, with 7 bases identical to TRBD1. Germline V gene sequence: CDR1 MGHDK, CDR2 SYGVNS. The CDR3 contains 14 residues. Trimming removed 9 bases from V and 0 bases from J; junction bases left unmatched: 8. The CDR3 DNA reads TGTGCCAGTTCCCCGGGACAGAGCTCCTACGAGCAGTACTTC. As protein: CASSPGQSSYEQYF.

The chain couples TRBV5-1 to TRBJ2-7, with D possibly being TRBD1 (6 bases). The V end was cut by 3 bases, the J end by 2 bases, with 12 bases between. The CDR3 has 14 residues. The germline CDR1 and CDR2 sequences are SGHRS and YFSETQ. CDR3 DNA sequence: TGCGCCAGCAGCTACGGACAGATGACCTACGAGCAGTACTTC. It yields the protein CASSYGQMTYEQYF.

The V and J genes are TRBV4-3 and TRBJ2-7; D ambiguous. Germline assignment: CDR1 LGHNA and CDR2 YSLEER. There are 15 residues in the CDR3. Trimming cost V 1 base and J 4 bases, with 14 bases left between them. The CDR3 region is CASSQGTQTVYEQYF. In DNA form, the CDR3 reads TGCGCCAGCAGCCAAGGAACGCAGACTGTATACGAGCAGTACTTC.

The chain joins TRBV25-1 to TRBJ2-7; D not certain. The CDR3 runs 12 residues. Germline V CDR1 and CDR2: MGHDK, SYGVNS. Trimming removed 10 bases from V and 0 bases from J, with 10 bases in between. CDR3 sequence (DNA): TGTGCCACCAAGTCGAGCTCCTACGAGCAGTACTTC. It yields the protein CATKSSSYEQYF.

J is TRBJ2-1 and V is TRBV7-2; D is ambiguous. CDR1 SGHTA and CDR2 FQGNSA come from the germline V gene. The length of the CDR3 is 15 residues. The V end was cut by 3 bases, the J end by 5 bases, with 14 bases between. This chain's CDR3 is CASSFPSYSDNEQFF. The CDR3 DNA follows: TGTGCCAGCAGCTTCCCGTCGTATTCAGACAATGAGCAGTTCTTC.

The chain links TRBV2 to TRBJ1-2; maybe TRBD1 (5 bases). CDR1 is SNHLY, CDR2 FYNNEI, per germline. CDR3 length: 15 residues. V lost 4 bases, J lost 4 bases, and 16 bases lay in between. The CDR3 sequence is CASSAPTGALYGYTF. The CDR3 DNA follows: TGTGCCAGCAGTGCGCCCACAGGAGCCCTCTATGGCTACACCTTC.

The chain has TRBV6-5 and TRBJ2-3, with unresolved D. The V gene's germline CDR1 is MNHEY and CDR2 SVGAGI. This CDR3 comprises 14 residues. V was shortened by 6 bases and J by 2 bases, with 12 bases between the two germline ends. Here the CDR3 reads CASSQQAHTDTQYF. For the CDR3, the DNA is TGTGCCAGCAGCCAGCAAGCGCACACAGATACGCAGTATTTT.

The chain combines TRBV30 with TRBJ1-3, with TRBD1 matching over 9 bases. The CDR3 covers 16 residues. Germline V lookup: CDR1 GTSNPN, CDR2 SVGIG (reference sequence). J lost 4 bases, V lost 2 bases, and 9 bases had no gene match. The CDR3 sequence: CAWSNAGTGLGNTIYF. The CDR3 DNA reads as TGTGCCTGGAGTAACGCCGGGACAGGGTTGGGAAACACCATATATTTT.

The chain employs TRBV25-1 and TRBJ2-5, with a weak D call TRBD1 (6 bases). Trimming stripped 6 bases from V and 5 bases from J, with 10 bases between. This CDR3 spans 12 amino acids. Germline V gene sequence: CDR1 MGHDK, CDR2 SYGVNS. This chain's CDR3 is CASRQGWETQYF. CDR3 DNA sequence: TGTGCCAGCAGACAGGGCTGGGAGACCCAGTACTTC.

CDR3 amino acids: CASSSGERETQYF. The CDR3 DNA is TGCGCCAGCAGCTCGGGGGAGAGGGAGACCCAGTACTTC. The chain has TRBV5-1 and TRBJ2-5; D may be TRBD2 (6 bases). V was cut by 3 bases and J by 5 bases, with 11 bases left in between. The germline gives CDR1 SGHRS, CDR2 YFSETQ. CDR3 length equals 13 residues.

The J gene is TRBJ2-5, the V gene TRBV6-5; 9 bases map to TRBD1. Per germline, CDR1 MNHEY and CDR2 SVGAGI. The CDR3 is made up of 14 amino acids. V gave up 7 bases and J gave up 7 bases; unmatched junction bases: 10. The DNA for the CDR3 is TGTGCCAGCACCCGGGACAGGGAGGCGGGGACCCAGTACTTC. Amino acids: CASTRDREAGTQYF.

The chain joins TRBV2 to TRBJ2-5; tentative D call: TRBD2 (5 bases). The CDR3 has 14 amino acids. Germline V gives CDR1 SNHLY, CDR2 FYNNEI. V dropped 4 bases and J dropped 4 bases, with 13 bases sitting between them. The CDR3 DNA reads TGTGCCAGCAGTGTTGGGGTAGGGAGAGAGACCCAGTACTTC. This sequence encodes CASSVGVGRETQYF. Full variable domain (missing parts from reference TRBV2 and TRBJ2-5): EPEVTQTPSHQVTQMGQEVILRCVPISNHLYFYWYRQILGQKVEFLVSFYNNEISEKSEIFDDQFSVERPDGSNFTLKIRSTKLEDSAMYFCASSVGVGRETQYFGPGTRLLVL.

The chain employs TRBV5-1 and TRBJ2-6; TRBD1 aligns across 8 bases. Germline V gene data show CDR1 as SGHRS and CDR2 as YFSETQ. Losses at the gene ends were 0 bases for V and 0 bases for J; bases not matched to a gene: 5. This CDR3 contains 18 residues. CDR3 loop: CASSLAGQGFSGANVLTF. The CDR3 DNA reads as TGCGCCAGCAGCTTGGCAGGACAGGGTTTCTCTGGGGCCAACGTCCTGACTTTC.

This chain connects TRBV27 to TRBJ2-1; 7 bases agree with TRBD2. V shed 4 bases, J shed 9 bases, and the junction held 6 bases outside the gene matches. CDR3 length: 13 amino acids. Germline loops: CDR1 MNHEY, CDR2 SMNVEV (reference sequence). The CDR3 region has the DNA TGTGCCAGCAGTTATTTTGGGGAGGGTGAGCAGTTCTTC. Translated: CASSYFGEGEQFF.

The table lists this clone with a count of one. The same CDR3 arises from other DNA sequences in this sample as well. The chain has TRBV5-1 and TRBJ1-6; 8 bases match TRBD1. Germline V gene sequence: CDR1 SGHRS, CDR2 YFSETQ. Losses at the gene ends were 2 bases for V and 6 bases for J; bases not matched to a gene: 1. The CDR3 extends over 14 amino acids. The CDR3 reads CASSFDRGNSPLHF. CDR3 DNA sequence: TGCGCCAGCAGCTTCGACAGGGGTAATTCACCCCTCCACTTT.

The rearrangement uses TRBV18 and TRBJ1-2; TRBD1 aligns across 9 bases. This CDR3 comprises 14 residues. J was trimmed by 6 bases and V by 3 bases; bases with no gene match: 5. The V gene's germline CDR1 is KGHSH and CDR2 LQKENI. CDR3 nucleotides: TGTGCCAGCTCACCCAACAGGGGGCAGGATGGCTACACCTTC. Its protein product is CASSPNRGQDGYTF.

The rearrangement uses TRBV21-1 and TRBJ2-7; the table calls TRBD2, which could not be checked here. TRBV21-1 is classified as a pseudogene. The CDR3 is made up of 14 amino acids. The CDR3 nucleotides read TGTGCCAGCAGCAATCGACTAGTCTGCCACGAGCAGTACTTC. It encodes CASSNRLVCHEQYF.

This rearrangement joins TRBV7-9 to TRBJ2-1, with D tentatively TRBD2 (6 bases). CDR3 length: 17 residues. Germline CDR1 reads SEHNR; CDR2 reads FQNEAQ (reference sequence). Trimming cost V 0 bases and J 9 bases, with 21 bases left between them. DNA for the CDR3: TGTGCCAGCAGCTTAGCGCTGCGACTAGACCTGGACGGTGAGCAGTTCTTC. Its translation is CASSLALRLDLDGEQFF. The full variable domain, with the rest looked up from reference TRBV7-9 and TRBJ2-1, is DTGVSQNPRHKITKRGQNVTFRCDPISEHNRLYWYRQTLGQGPEFLTYFQNEAQLEKSRLLSDRFSAERPKGSFSTLEIQRTEQGDSAMYLCASSLALRLDLDGEQFFGPGTRLTVL.

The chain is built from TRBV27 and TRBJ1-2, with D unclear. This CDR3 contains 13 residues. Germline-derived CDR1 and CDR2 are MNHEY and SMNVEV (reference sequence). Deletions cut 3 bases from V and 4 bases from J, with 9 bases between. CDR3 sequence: CASSFNHGYGYTF. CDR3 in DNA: TGTGCCAGCAGTTTCAACCACGGCTATGGCTACACCTTC.

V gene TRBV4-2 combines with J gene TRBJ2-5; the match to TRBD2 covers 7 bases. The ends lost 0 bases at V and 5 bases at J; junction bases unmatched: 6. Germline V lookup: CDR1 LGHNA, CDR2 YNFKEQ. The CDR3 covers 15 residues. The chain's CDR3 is CASSQDSRGGETQYF. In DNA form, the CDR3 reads TGTGCCAGCAGCCAAGATAGTAGGGGAGGGGAGACCCAGTACTTC.